Presented here are 30 T cell receptor beta chains from one specimen sequenced in a study of CD8 T cells in Susac syndrome. With random hexamers, reverse transcription was performed on roughly 0.5 to 1 ug of RNA. TCRdb independently ran MiXCR on the immunoSEQ multiplex PCR reads; one entry per CDR3 protein. The table lists roughly 120,000 distinct CDR3 sequences, about 93% of them singletons. Sequences were obtained from CD4+ T cells from PBMCs. The receptor set was obtained from a human donor in good health.

This chain connects TRBV19 to TRBJ1-1, with D hard to call. Trimming took off 0 bases at V and 10 bases at J, with 6 bases between the two ends. The CDR3 is 11 amino acids. Germline V gene sequence: CDR1 LNHDA, CDR2 SQIVND (reference sequence). CDR3 nucleotide sequence: TGTGCCAGTAGTATAGATCTCGGAGCTTTCTTT. This encodes CASSIDLGAFF.

J is TRBJ1-1 and V is TRBV3-1, with D possibly TRBD1 on 5 matching bases. V was pared by 4 bases and J by 11 bases, with 23 bases between. Germline-derived CDR1 and CDR2 are LGHDT and YNNKEL (reference sequence). The CDR3 loop spans 15 amino acids. In nucleotides, the CDR3 is TGTGCCAGCAGCCCAACCGGGACCACGATACTTAGGGCTTTCTTT. Its translation is CASSPTGTTILRAFF.

The CDR3 nucleotides are TGTGCCAGCAGCTTAGCACAGGGGTCTAACTATGGCTACACCTTC. Its protein product is CASSLAQGSNYGYTF. The chain is built from TRBV11-2 and TRBJ1-2; TRBD1 matches at 7 bases. This CDR3 spans 15 amino acids. The junction had 2 bases not matched to a gene; V was cut back by 1 base and J by 0 bases. Germline V lookup: CDR1 SGHAT, CDR2 FQNNGV.

This chain links TRBV3-1 with TRBJ1-1; no firm D call. This CDR3 has 11 residues. CDR1 LGHDT and CDR2 YNNKEL come from the germline V gene (reference sequence). Trimming removed 5 bases at V and 5 bases at J, with 6 bases between. The CDR3 protein is CASSSLTEAFF. As DNA, the CDR3 is TGTGCCAGCAGCTCCCTAACTGAAGCTTTCTTT. The entire variable domain, with the rest obtained from reference TRBV3-1 and TRBJ1-1, is as follows: DTAVSQTPKYLVTQMGNDKSIKCEQNLGHDTMYWYKQDSKKFLKIMFSYNNKELIINETVPNRFSPKSPDKAHLNLHINSLELGDSAVYFCASSSLTEAFFGQGTRLTVV.

The chain carries TRBV5-4 and TRBJ2-7, with D possibly being TRBD1 or TRBD2 (5 bases each). Trimming removed 4 bases from V and 5 bases from J, with 16 bases in between. From germline, CDR1 is SGHNT and CDR2 YYREEE (reference sequence). CDR3 length: 14 residues. CDR3 nucleotides: TGTGCCAGCAGCCCTGGCCAGGGACGCGACGAGCAGTACTTC. It encodes CASSPGQGRDEQYF.

The chain is built from TRBV2 and TRBJ1-4; 7 bases match TRBD1. V lost 7 bases and J lost 1; bases outside the gene matches: 9. Germline CDR1 and CDR2: SNHLY and FYNNEI. CDR3 length equals 16 residues. The CDR3 loop is CASTPGTAQTNEKLFF. The CDR3 DNA reads TGTGCCAGCACCCCCGGGACAGCCCAAACTAATGAAAAACTGTTTTTT.

The V call is TRBV7-9, the J call TRBJ2-2, with TRBD2 matching over 12 bases. CDR3 length: 17 amino acids. J gave up 3 bases and V 4 bases, and 6 bases lay outside the gene matches. Germline V gene lookup returns CDR1 SEHNR and CDR2 FQNEAQ (reference sequence). For the CDR3, the DNA is TGTGCCAGCAGCTCCCCTAGCGGGAGGGCCGACACCGGGGAGCTGTTTTTT. It encodes CASSSPSGRADTGELFF.

The chain links TRBV29-1 to TRBJ2-3, with 8 nucleotides matching TRBD1. With 6 bases clipped from V and 3 bases from J, the junction kept 8 bases outside the gene matches. Germline lookup yields CDR1 SQVTM and CDR2 ANQGSEA. The CDR3 totals 14 residues. The CDR3 region has the DNA TGCAGCGTACGGACAGGGCAAGCAACAGATACGCAGTATTTT. Its translation is CSVRTGQATDTQYF.

The chain links TRBV2 to TRBJ2-7, with D possibly being TRBD2 (6 bases). The CDR3 has 11 amino acids. CDR1 is SNHLY and CDR2 is FYNNEI in the germline V gene. V lost 6 bases and J 10 bases, leaving 13 bases between the germline ends. The CDR3 DNA sequence: TGTGCCAGCAGAGGGGCGACTAGTCAGTACTTC. This translates into CASRGATSQYF.

The gene calls are TRBV29-1 and TRBJ2-1; D may match TRBD1 or TRBD2 (5 bases each). The V gene's germline CDR1 is SQVTM and CDR2 ANQGSEA. Trimming took 1 base from V and 9 from J, leaving 16 bases between them. The CDR3 has 14 amino acids. The CDR3 reads CSVEVGVRTTEQFF. The CDR3 region has the DNA TGCAGCGTTGAAGTGGGGGTTAGGACCACTGAGCAGTTCTTC.

The chain links TRBV29-1 to TRBJ2-7, with 10 bases that match TRBD2. The germline V gene has CDR1 SQVTM and CDR2 ANQGSEA. The trim removed 5 bases at V and 3 bases at J, leaving 25 bases unmatched. This CDR3 is built from 20 residues. CDR3 sequence: CSVRRTSGSPFLPKNYEQYF. The CDR3 region has the DNA TGCAGCGTTAGAAGGACTAGCGGATCCCCTTTTCTCCCAAAAAACTACGAGCAGTACTTC.

The chain uses TRBV7-2 and TRBJ2-1; TRBD2 matches 14 bases. V trimming: 0 bases; J trimming: 0 bases; junction bases outside the gene matches: 7. This CDR3 has 20 residues. Germline V CDR1 and CDR2: SGHTA, FQGNSA. CDR3 sequence (DNA): TGTGCCAGCAGCTTAGCGGGGGGACTAGCGGGAGCCAGCTCCTACAATGAGCAGTTCTTC. This sequence encodes CASSLAGGLAGASSYNEQFF.

This clonotype appeared a few times. CDR3: CAWNKGLGGELFF. DNA of the CDR3: TGTGCCTGGAATAAGGGACTCGGCGGGGAGCTGTTTTTT. The rearrangement joins TRBV30 to TRBJ2-2; D might be TRBD2 (6 bases). The CDR3 is 13 amino acids. V dropped 4 bases and J dropped 7 bases, with 13 bases sitting between them. Germline V gene sequence: CDR1 GTSNPN, CDR2 SVGIG (reference sequence).

V usage is TRBV18 and J usage is TRBJ2-7; 14 bases agree with TRBD2. J gave up 2 bases and V 3 bases, and 6 bases lay outside the gene matches. Per the germline V gene, CDR1 is KGHSH and CDR2 is LQKENI. This CDR3 is built from 17 residues. The CDR3 DNA reads as TGTGCCAGCTCACCTCCTCCGGGACTAGCGGGAGCCTACGAGCAGTACTTC. This sequence encodes CASSPPPGLAGAYEQYF.

The J gene is TRBJ1-2, the V gene TRBV5-4; no reliable D call. The germline V gene has CDR1 SGHNT and CDR2 YYREEE (reference sequence). CDR3 length: 13 residues. V was pared by 4 bases and J by 6 bases, with 13 bases between. In DNA, the CDR3 is TGTGCCAGCAGCGAAGACGGGCGAGATGGCTACACCTTC. It encodes CASSEDGRDGYTF. Drawing the rest from reference TRBV5-4 and TRBJ1-2, the complete variable domain is ETGVTQSPTHLIKTRGQQVTLRCSSQSGHNTVSWYQQALGQGPQFIFQYYREEENGRGNFPPRFSGLQFPNYSSELNVNALELDDSALYLCASSEDGRDGYTFGSGTRLTVV.

The chain couples TRBV2 to TRBJ1-2; D is undetermined. Per the germline V gene, CDR1 is SNHLY and CDR2 is FYNNEI. The CDR3 extends over 13 amino acids. V lost 5 bases, J lost 4 bases, and 11 bases lay in between. The CDR3 loop reads CASSSDRLYGYTF. Written as DNA, the CDR3 is TGTGCCAGCAGTTCCGACCGGCTCTATGGCTACACCTTC.

The table lists this clonotype with a count of one. This chain connects TRBV20-1 to TRBJ2-3, with TRBD1 matching over 8 bases. The CDR3 runs to 14 residues. J was trimmed by 3 bases and V by 6 bases; bases with no gene match: 8. Germline CDR1 DFQATT, CDR2 SNEGSKA (reference sequence). CDR3: CSASGGGDTDTQYF. The CDR3 DNA is TGCAGTGCCTCAGGGGGCGGGGATACAGATACGCAGTATTTT.

The chain recombines TRBV30 with TRBJ1-5, with 9 bases matching TRBD1. The CDR3 loop spans 20 amino acids. The germline V gene encodes CDR1 GTSNPN and CDR2 SVGIG (reference sequence). J lost 7 bases, V lost 0 bases, and 22 bases had no gene match. In DNA form, the CDR3 reads TGTGCCTGGAGTGTAACTATTTGGGTTTACCGGACAGGGGTGAGACAGCCCCAGCATTTT. It yields the protein CAWSVTIWVYRTGVRQPQHF.

This clonotype was found once. The chain combines TRBV5-1 with TRBJ1-2; the D is unclear. The CDR3 is made up of 13 amino acids. With 6 bases removed from V and 4 bases from J, the gap between germline ends came to 13 bases. Germline V gene data show CDR1 as SGHRS and CDR2 as YFSETQ. The CDR3 is CASTRGAVYGYTF. As DNA, the CDR3 is TGCGCCAGCACCCGGGGAGCGGTCTATGGCTACACCTTC.

V is TRBV29-1 and J is TRBJ2-2; D unresolved. With 3 bases removed from V and 1 base from J, the gap between germline ends came to 9 bases. The CDR3 consists of 14 residues. Germline loops: CDR1 SQVTM, CDR2 ANQGSEA. CDR3 nucleotide sequence: TGCAGCGTTGATGGGCGGCAGAACACCGGGGAGCTGTTTTTT. It codes for CSVDGRQNTGELFF.

The chain links TRBV7-2 to TRBJ2-7; 12 nucleotides align to TRBD2. Germline CDR1 reads SGHTA; CDR2 reads FQGNSA. The CDR3 is 15 residues long. J lost 2 bases, V lost 5 bases, and 4 bases had no gene match. Here the CDR3 reads CASSARLAGAYEQYF. The CDR3 bases are TGTGCCAGCAGCGCCAGACTAGCGGGAGCCTACGAGCAGTACTTC. Combining the CDR3 with reference TRBV7-2 and TRBJ2-7 gives the whole variable domain GAGVSQSPSNKVTEKGKDVELRCDPISGHTALYWYRQSLGQGLEFLIYFQGNSAPDKSGLPSDRFSAERTGGSVSTLTIQRTQQEDSAVYLCASSARLAGAYEQYFGPGTRLTVT.

The J gene is TRBJ2-1, the V gene TRBV7-9; D is ambiguous. V was shortened by 5 bases and J by 4 bases, with 12 bases between the two germline ends. CDR1 is SEHNR, CDR2 FQNEAQ, per germline (reference sequence). CDR3 length equals 14 residues. CDR3 bases: TGTGCCAGCAGCCACGGTTCTTCTTACAATGAGCAGTTCTTC. This sequence encodes CASSHGSSYNEQFF.

The V gene is TRBV7-6, the J gene TRBJ2-1; weak D call: TRBD1 (6 bases). With 5 bases removed from V and 0 bases from J, the gap between germline ends came to 17 bases. Germline V gives CDR1 SGHVS, CDR2 FNYEAQ. The CDR3 sequence is 17 residues long. CDR3 residues: CASSAGDTLPSYNEQFF. DNA for the CDR3: TGTGCCAGCAGCGCCGGGGACACACTCCCCTCCTACAATGAGCAGTTCTTC. Using reference TRBV7-6 and TRBJ2-1 for the parts outside the CDR3, the full variable domain is GAGVSQSPRYKVTKRGQDVALRCDPISGHVSLYWYRQALGQGPEFLTYFNYEAQQDKSGLPNDRFSAERPEGSISTLTIQRTEQRDSAMYRCASSAGDTLPSYNEQFFGPGTRLTVL.

J is TRBJ2-3 and V is TRBV13; a weak D match, TRBD2 (5 bases). V was clipped by 10 bases and J by 6 bases, with 17 bases between them. Germline CDR1 reads PRHDT; CDR2 reads FYEKMQ (reference sequence). This CDR3 is 13 amino acids long. The chain's CDR3 is CATQRRAYDTQYF. The CDR3 DNA sequence: TGTGCCACCCAGCGGCGAGCATACGATACGCAGTATTTT.

J is TRBJ1-1 and V is TRBV4-1, with TRBD1 as a possible D gene (5 bases). Trimming pared 8 bases from V and 5 bases from J, leaving 18 bases between. CDR3 length equals 14 residues. CDR1 and CDR2 (germline): MGHRA, YSYEKL. The CDR3 region is CASGEAGLETEAFF. The CDR3 region has the DNA TGCGCCAGCGGGGAGGCAGGGTTGGAGACTGAAGCTTTCTTT.

This clonotype was recorded once. The rearrangement uses TRBV7-2 and TRBJ2-5; TRBD2 agrees at 7 bases. In germline, CDR1 is SGHTA, CDR2 FQGNSA. With V trimmed by 1 base and J by 1 base, 6 bases remained unmatched. The length of the CDR3 is 16 residues. The CDR3: CASSLGDGRTQETQYF. The CDR3 DNA reads as TGTGCCAGCAGCTTAGGAGACGGGAGGACCCAAGAGACCCAGTACTTC.

This chain uses TRBV5-1 with TRBJ1-1; 7 nucleotides match TRBD1. Per germline, CDR1 SGHRS and CDR2 YFSETQ. This CDR3 spans 15 amino acids. The ends lost 2 bases at V and 4 bases at J; junction bases unmatched: 8. CDR3 amino acids: CASSFLQGSSTEAFF. The CDR3 DNA reads TGCGCCAGCAGCTTCCTACAGGGGTCGAGCACTGAAGCTTTCTTT.

The chain couples TRBV29-1 to TRBJ1-2; 8 bases match TRBD1. CDR1 is SQVTM and CDR2 is ANQGSEA in the germline V gene. J lost 5 bases, V lost 4 bases, and 9 bases had no gene match. CDR3 length equals 14 residues. This chain's CDR3 is CSVVVPGQGYGYTF. CDR3 nucleotide sequence: TGCAGCGTTGTTGTCCCCGGACAGGGTTATGGCTACACCTTC.

This chain links TRBV10-3 with TRBJ2-1; D tentatively fits TRBD1 or TRBD2 (5 bases each). In germline, CDR1 is ENHRY, CDR2 SYGVKD. The V and J ends lost 4 bases and 7 bases respectively, with 11 bases between them. This CDR3 is 13 amino acids long. CDR3 sequence: CAISARDPNEQFF. The DNA of the CDR3 is TGTGCCATCAGTGCCCGGGACCCTAATGAGCAGTTCTTC.

The chain links TRBV5-1 to TRBJ2-5; weak D call: TRBD2 (6 bases). The germline V gene encodes CDR1 SGHRS and CDR2 YFSETQ. The germline V and J ends were trimmed by 0 bases and 5 bases, with 14 bases remaining between them. The CDR3 consists of 15 residues. The CDR3 loop reads CASSLGGTPRETQYF. CDR3 coding DNA: TGCGCCAGCAGCTTGGGCGGGACTCCGAGGGAGACCCAGTACTTC.